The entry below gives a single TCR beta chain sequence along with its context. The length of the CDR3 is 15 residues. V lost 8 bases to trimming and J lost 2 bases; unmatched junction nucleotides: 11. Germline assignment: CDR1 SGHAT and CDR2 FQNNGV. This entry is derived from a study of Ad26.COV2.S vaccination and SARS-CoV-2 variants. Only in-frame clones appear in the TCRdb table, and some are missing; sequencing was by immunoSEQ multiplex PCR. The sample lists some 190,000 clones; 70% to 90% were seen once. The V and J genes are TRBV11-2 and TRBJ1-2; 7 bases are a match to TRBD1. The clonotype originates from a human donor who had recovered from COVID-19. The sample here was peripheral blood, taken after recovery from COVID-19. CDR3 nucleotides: TGTGCCAGCTCCTCCCCCAACAGGGGAAACTATGGCTACACCTTC. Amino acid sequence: CASSSPNRGNYGYTF.